Listed below are T cell receptor beta chains from one sample, sequenced in a study of T cell responses to AZD1222 COVID-19 vaccine. The table came from immunoSEQ multiplex PCR; TCRdb's copy has only in-frame clones and leaves some out. This sample carries more than 85,000 clones, more than 75% of them seen once, and the ten largest clones take roughly 9.2%. The sample consisted of peripheral blood, taken on day 0 of AZD1222 vaccination. The receptors here all came from an adult in good health. The CDR3 runs from the conserved cysteine through the conserved F or W. A D gene is named only where the DNA matches it firmly. A row's size may be missing; if present it is once, few, many or a size class.

TRBV19	TRBD1	NA	TRBJ1-1	CASSIGQGSEAFF	TGTGCCAGTAGTATAGGACAGGGTTCTGAAGCTTTCTTT
TRBV7-9	TRBD2	NA	TRBJ2-1	CASSLNGLAGGGGIEQFF	TGTGCCAGCAGCCTTAATGGACTAGCGGGAGGAGGGGGTATTGAGCAGTTCTTC
TRBV18	NA	NA	TRBJ2-1	CASSPPASPYNEQFF	TGTGCCAGCTCACCACCGGCGAGTCCCTACAATGAGCAGTTCTTC
TRBV28	NA	NA	TRBJ2-7	CASSRIIASAYEQYF	TGTGCCAGCAGTCGAATTATAGCTAGTGCCTACGAGCAGTACTTC
TRBV7-8	NA	NA	TRBJ1-3	CASSLPNKEGGGNTIYF	TGTGCCAGCAGCTTACCGAATAAGGAGGGTGGAGGAAACACCATATATTTT
TRBV3-1/TRBV3-2	NA	NA	TRBJ1-1	CASSQAGVGTEAFF	TGTGCCAGCAGCCAAGCAGGGGTCGGCACTGAAGCTTTCTTT
TRBV6-5	NA	NA	TRBJ2-7	CASSSRDGASSYEQYF	TGTGCCAGCAGTTCGCGGGACGGGGCAAGCTCCTACGAGCAGTACTTC
TRBV27	TRBD2	NA	TRBJ2-5	CASSLGVASGRISKTQYF	TGTGCCAGCAGTTTAGGAGTGGCTAGCGGGAGGATTTCCAAGACCCAGTACTTC
TRBV6-6	NA	NA	TRBJ2-7	CASSYSDKGEQYF	TGTGCCAGCAGTTACTCCGATAAGGGTGAGCAGTACTTC
TRBV21-1	NA	few	TRBJ1-5	CASRDSNQPQHF	TGTGCCAGCAGGGACAGCAATCAGCCCCAGCATTTT
TRBV30	NA	NA	TRBJ1-3	CAWSWGGNTIYF	TGTGCCTGGAGTTGGGGCGGAAACACCATATATTTT
TRBV6-5	NA	NA	TRBJ2-7	CASRTTGLLGEQYF	TGTGCCAGCAGAACGACAGGTCTCCTGGGGGAGCAGTACTTC
TRBV7-9	TRBD2	NA	TRBJ2-5	CASRPAPASGQETQYF	TGTGCCAGCAGACCCGCCCCGGCTAGCGGCCAAGAGACCCAGTACTTC
TRBV27	TRBD1	NA	TRBJ2-7	CASSLSTGKSEQYF	TGTGCCAGCAGTTTATCGACAGGGAAGTCCGAGCAGTACTTC
TRBV21-1	NA	NA	TRBJ1-2	CASSKSPLGRYNYGYTF	TGTGCCAGCAGCAAAAGCCCTTTAGGGCGTTATAACTATGGCTACACCTTC
TRBV3-1/TRBV3-2	TRBD2	NA	TRBJ2-3	CASSPPGEREGLVADTQYF	TGTGCCAGCAGCCCCCCAGGTGAGCGGGAGGGCCTGGTCGCAGATACGCAGTATTTT
TRBV6-5	NA	NA	TRBJ1-2	CASSYSGGGRRGYTF	TGTGCCAGCAGTTACTCCGGCGGGGGGCGAAGGGGCTACACCTTC
TRBV7-2	NA	NA	TRBJ2-5	CASSFSPPGKGEETQYF	TGTGCCAGCAGCTTCTCGCCCCCCGGAAAGGGAGAAGAGACCCAGTACTTC
TRBV19	TRBD2	NA	TRBJ2-3	CASTTRGAGGRDTQYF	TGTGCCAGTACCACCCGAGGAGCGGGAGGGCGAGATACGCAGTATTTT
TRBV30	NA	NA	TRBJ1-6	CAWSVLGRVSPLHF	TGTGCCTGGAGTGTACTGGGCAGGGTCTCACCCCTCCACTTT
TRBV6-2/TRBV6-3	TRBD2	NA	TRBJ2-3	CASSSQPQLAGSTDTQYF	TGTGCCAGCAGTTCGCAACCCCAACTAGCGGGCAGCACAGATACGCAGTATTTT
TRBV5-1	NA	NA	TRBJ1-2	CASSLAATNYGYTF	TGCGCCAGCAGCTTGGCAGCAACAAACTATGGCTACACCTTC
TRBV28	NA	NA	TRBJ1-5	CASSWREYNQPQHF	TGTGCCAGCAGTTGGAGAGAATACAATCAGCCCCAGCATTTT
TRBV6-2/TRBV6-3	NA	NA	TRBJ2-2	CASSLWRSNTGELFF	TGTGCCAGCAGCCTTTGGAGGTCGAACACCGGGGAGCTGTTTTTT
TRBV6-2/TRBV6-3	TRBD1	NA	TRBJ2-1	CASSPIQGVSYEQFF	TGTGCCAGCAGCCCTATACAGGGGGTGAGCTATGAGCAGTTCTTC
TRBV14	NA	NA	TRBJ1-1	CASSQEGGRPNTEAFF	TGTGCCAGCAGCCAAGAGGGGGGGCGCCCGAACACTGAAGCTTTCTTT
TRBV13	NA	NA	TRBJ2-1	CASSIAGGPKFF	TGTGCCAGCAGCATAGCCGGAGGGCCTAAGTTCTTC
TRBV6-5	NA	NA	TRBJ2-7	CASISYYEQYF	TGTGCCAGCATTTCCTACTACGAGCAGTACTTC
TRBV5-8	NA	NA	TRBJ2-2	CASGYRRLNTGELFF	TGTGCCAGCGGTTACCGTCGATTGAACACCGGGGAGCTGTTTTTT
TRBV30	NA	NA	TRBJ2-1	CAWSVSYEQFF	TGTGCCTGGAGTGTTAGTTATGAGCAGTTCTTC
TRBV30	TRBD1	NA	TRBJ1-2	CAWTLGQGKSVRYTF	TGTGCCTGGACTTTGGGACAGGGGAAATCAGTGCGCTACACCTTC
TRBV21-1	NA	NA	TRBJ2-1	CASSKKSQNLYNEQFF	TGTGCCAGCAGCAAAAAGTCACAGAACCTTTACAATGAGCAGTTCTTC
TRBV5-4	NA	few	TRBJ2-3	CASSLPLTDTQYF	TGTGCCAGCAGCCTACCCTTAACAGATACGCAGTATTTT
TRBV7-9	TRBD2	NA	TRBJ2-7	CASSLEGSGVYEQYF	TGTGCCAGCAGCTTAGAAGGTAGCGGGGTCTACGAGCAGTACTTC
TRBV3-1/TRBV3-2	TRBD2	NA	TRBJ2-3	CASSRRLAGAGDTQYF	TGTGCCAGCAGCCGAAGATTAGCGGGAGCAGGAGATACGCAGTATTTT
TRBV7-9	TRBD2	NA	TRBJ2-4	CASSPGLAGGVGKNIQYF	TGTGCCAGCAGCCCCGGACTAGCGGGAGGAGTTGGCAAAAACATTCAGTACTTC
TRBV12-3/TRBV12-4	NA	NA	TRBJ1-4	CASSPPAGEKLFF	TGTGCCAGCAGTCCACCCGCGGGTGAAAAACTGTTTTTT
TRBV6-5	NA	NA	TRBJ1-6	CASSYSRGSPLHF	TGTGCCAGCAGTTACAGTAGGGGCTCACCCCTCCACTTT
TRBV5-1	NA	NA	TRBJ1-2	CASSLESNYGYTF	TGCGCCAGCAGCTTGGAAAGCAACTATGGCTACACCTTC
TRBV5-6	NA	NA	TRBJ2-5	CASSLDAISETQYF	TGTGCCAGCAGCTTGGATGCAATCAGTGAGACCCAGTACTTC
TRBV30	TRBD1	NA	TRBJ2-3	CAWRRLQGDTQYF	TGTGCCTGGCGCCGCCTACAGGGGGATACGCAGTATTTT